A single TCR beta chain is shown here with its context. The antigen remains unidentified. Repertoires were generated with immunoSEQ multiplex PCR, while TCRdb's copy carries only in-frame clones and drops some. The table has 7,300 or so clones, 77% seen once; the top ten hold more than 30%. Time point noted: cycle 4 day 1 (C4D1), after more than five weeks of nivolumab. Every patient was affected by relapse after autologous stem cell transplantation, while exposure to brentuximab vedotin was not uniform. After PBMCs were thawed, their CD8+ T cells were isolated by magnetic negative selection. The data are from a study of PD-1 blockade in classical Hodgkin lymphoma. Overall study findings and caveats: Whereas CD4+ TCR diversity had risen significantly by C4D1, CD8+ TCR diversity had not. Healthy donors reportedly exceeded newly diagnosed patients in baseline TCR diversity. Nivolumab starters within 1 year of ASCT were excluded.

Trimming took off 4 bases at V and 0 bases at J, with 3 bases between the two ends. The CDR3 is made up of 13 amino acids. CDR1 is LGHNA and CDR2 is YNFKEQ in the germline V gene. The sample was CD8+ T cells from blood, taken before the fourth cycle of nivolumab. This chain connects TRBV4-2 to TRBJ2-2; D gene ambiguous. The receptor's source is a human donor with classical Hodgkin lymphoma. The chain's CDR3 is CASSPSNTGELFF. CDR3 DNA: TGTGCCAGCAGCCCGTCGAACACCGGGGAGCTGTTTTTT.